This entry describes one T cell receptor beta chain. The method was immunoSEQ multiplex PCR; TCRdb's version includes in-frame clones alone and lacks a portion of them. The sample shows about 260,000 clones, around four fifths of them seen only once. The CDR3 sequence is 14 residues long. Germline V CDR1 and CDR2: MNHEY, SMNVEV (reference sequence). V dropped 3 bases and J dropped 5 bases, with 13 bases sitting between them. The data belong to a study of blood T cell repertoires in COVID-19. About the research overall: The United States, Italy and Spain were the sources of the acute and convalescent COVID-19 samples. Sample material is recorded as cDNA or gDNA derived from T cells, B-cell-depleted T cells, or PBMCs.

Material: peripheral blood. V and J are TRBV27 and TRBJ1-2, with a weak D call TRBD1 (5 bases). The receptor comes from a woman between 45 and 60 years old who had recovered from COVID-19. The CDR3: CASSFQGTGYGYTF. The CDR3, as DNA: TGTGCCAGCAGTTTTCAGGGTACCGGATATGGCTACACCTTC.